Shown below are 31 T cell receptor beta chains from a single sample sequenced in a study of OX40 agonist ivuxolimab in advanced cancers. Using immunoSEQ multiplex PCR, the repertoire was profiled, and TCRdb retains in-frame clones only, with some absent. Of 20,000 to 25,000 clones in the sample, under 85% are singletons; the top ten hold approximately 17%. Sequences were derived from CD4+ or CD8+ T cells sorted from blood, sampled in a trial of the OX40 agonist ivuxolimab. Receptor source: an adult with an advanced solid tumor such as melanoma, head and neck, liver or kidney cancer.

This CDR3 is CATSREWESEAFF. CDR3 DNA sequence: TGTGCCACCAGCAGAGAATGGGAGTCTGAAGCTTTCTTT. V and J are TRBV15 and TRBJ1-1; D remains unclear. Trimming took off 0 bases at V and 6 bases at J, with 8 bases between the two ends. Per germline, CDR1 LNHNV and CDR2 YYDKDF (reference sequence). The CDR3 runs 13 residues.

The chain combines TRBV30 with TRBJ2-7; the D is unclear. Germline values: CDR1 GTSNPN, CDR2 SVGIG (reference sequence). CDR3 length: 13 amino acids. Trimming removed 2 bases at V and 4 bases at J, with 12 bases between. This chain's CDR3 is CAWSRRTDYEQYF. CDR3 coding DNA: TGTGCCTGGAGTCGCCGGACGGATTACGAGCAGTACTTC.

This clone occurred a few times. The chain employs TRBV5-6 and TRBJ2-3; TRBD2 aligns across 10 bases. The ends lost 4 bases at V and 2 bases at J; junction bases unmatched: 10. The length of the CDR3 is 17 residues. Germline V lookup: CDR1 SGHDT, CDR2 YYEEEE. The CDR3 reads CASSVKSGGEYTDTQYF. The CDR3 region has the DNA TGTGCCAGCAGCGTTAAAAGCGGGGGGGAATACACAGATACGCAGTATTTT.

This chain links TRBV27 with TRBJ2-3; the D gene could be TRBD1 or TRBD2 (5 bases each). Germline V gene lookup returns CDR1 MNHEY and CDR2 SMNVEV (reference sequence). The CDR3 runs to 14 residues. Trimming took off 4 bases at V and 2 bases at J, with 10 bases between the two ends. As DNA, the CDR3 is TGTGCCAGCAGTTGGGACCCGCTCACAGATACGCAGTATTTT. It encodes CASSWDPLTDTQYF.

The V call is TRBV10-2, the J call TRBJ2-1; 13 bases agree with TRBD2. The CDR3 spans 14 residues. Germline values: CDR1 WSHSY, CDR2 SAAADI. V dropped 7 bases and J dropped 5; count of bases not matched to a gene: 2. The CDR3 DNA sequence: TGCGCCAGCATGGGGACTAGCGGGGACAATGAGCAGTTCTTC. Amino acid sequence: CASMGTSGDNEQFF.

This chain joins TRBV5-4 and TRBJ2-5; possibly TRBD2 for D (6 bases). The CDR3 consists of 11 residues. Trimming left V 4 bases short and J 8 bases short, with 9 bases between. Germline loops: CDR1 SGHNT, CDR2 YYREEE (reference sequence). This CDR3 is CASSGGDTQYF. CDR3 sequence (DNA): TGTGCCAGCAGCGGCGGGGACACCCAGTACTTC.

This clone appeared a single time. Additional DNA sequences in this sample encode the identical CDR3. The chain combines TRBV5-5 with TRBJ2-3; 8 nucleotides line up with TRBD2. Germline trimming cut 0 bases from V and 1 base from J; bases unmatched to any gene: 1. Germline V gene data show CDR1 as SGHKS and CDR2 as YYEKEE (reference sequence). The CDR3 covers 15 residues. Here the CDR3 DNA reads TGTGCCAGCAGCTTGGAGGGACTAGGCACAGATACGCAGTATTTT. This gives the protein CASSLEGLGTDTQYF.

The chain joins TRBV19 to TRBJ2-6; possibly TRBD1 for D (5 bases). V dropped 0 bases and J dropped 4 bases, with 19 bases sitting between them. CDR3 length equals 19 residues. From germline, CDR1 is LNHDA and CDR2 SQIVND (reference sequence). CDR3 loop: CASSIDSGQITPGANVLTF. As DNA, the CDR3 is TGTGCCAGTAGTATAGATTCCGGACAAATTACACCGGGGGCCAACGTCCTGACTTTC. The variable domain in full, with the rest retrieved from reference TRBV19 and TRBJ2-6, is DGGITQSPKYLFRKEGQNVTLSCEQNLNHDAMYWYRQDPGQGLRLIYYSQIVNDFQKGDIAEGYSVSREKKESFPLTVTSAQKNPTAFYLCASSIDSGQITPGANVLTFGAGSRLTVL.

V and J are TRBV19 and TRBJ1-1; a possible D gene is TRBD1 (5 bases). From germline, CDR1 is LNHDA and CDR2 SQIVND (reference sequence). This CDR3 is built from 13 residues. Deletions cut 3 bases from V and 5 bases from J, with 10 bases between. The CDR3 here is CASSMGLGTEAFF. Written as DNA, the CDR3 is TGTGCCAGTAGTATGGGGCTGGGGACTGAAGCTTTCTTT.

The rearrangement joins TRBV19 to TRBJ1-1; D gene uncertain. Trimming stripped 0 bases from V and 5 bases from J, with 13 bases between. The CDR3 spans 15 residues. Looked up from germline, CDR1 is LNHDA and CDR2 is SQIVND (reference sequence). CDR3: CASSIDPGGMTEAFF. DNA for the CDR3: TGTGCCAGTAGTATAGATCCGGGAGGGATGACTGAAGCTTTCTTT.

The V gene is TRBV11-2, the J gene TRBJ1-2, with D unclear. CDR1 and CDR2 from the germline V gene are SGHAT and FQNNGV. Between the trimmed V and J ends, which lost 5 bases and 5 bases, there was a span of 21 bases. This CDR3 has 16 residues. The CDR3 protein is CASSPKVGRTEYGYTF. The CDR3 region has the DNA TGTGCCAGCAGCCCAAAGGTGGGTCGGACGGAATATGGCTACACCTTC.

This sequence joins TRBV5-5 and TRBJ1-2; D unclear. Looked up from germline, CDR1 is SGHKS and CDR2 is YYEKEE (reference sequence). The CDR3 runs to 15 residues. V gave up 2 bases and J gave up 4 bases, with 15 bases separating them. CDR3 sequence reads: CASSFPDAWAYGYTF. The CDR3 region has the DNA TGTGCCAGCAGCTTCCCCGACGCCTGGGCCTATGGCTACACCTTC.

The chain has TRBV5-5 and TRBJ1-5, with D hard to call. The CDR3 consists of 14 residues. Germline V gene sequence: CDR1 SGHKS, CDR2 YYEKEE (reference sequence). V shed 3 bases and J shed 0 bases, with 7 bases lying between them. CDR3 sequence: CASSYFDSNQPQHF. The CDR3 DNA follows: TGTGCCAGCAGCTACTTTGATAGCAATCAGCCCCAGCATTTT. The entire variable domain, with the rest obtained from reference TRBV5-5 and TRBJ1-5, is as follows: DAGVTQSPTHLIKTRGQQVTLRCSPISGHKSVSWYQQVLGQGPQFIFQYYEKEERGRGNFPDRFSARQFPNYSSELNVNALLLGDSALYLCASSYFDSNQPQHFGDGTRLSIL.

The chain carries TRBV19 and TRBJ2-1, with a possible D match to TRBD1 (6 bases). Germline V gene data show CDR1 as LNHDA and CDR2 as SQIVND (reference sequence). This CDR3 has 15 residues. V was cut by 3 bases and J by 0 bases, with 9 bases left in between. The CDR3 spells CASSITGSSYNEQFF. In nucleotides, the CDR3 is TGTGCCAGTAGTATTACAGGGAGCTCCTACAATGAGCAGTTCTTC.

The chain is built from TRBV14 and TRBJ2-7; TRBD2 might be the D (6 bases). The CDR3 is made up of 15 amino acids. V gave up 5 bases and J gave up 1 base, with 15 bases separating them. Per germline, CDR1 SGHDN and CDR2 FVKESK. CDR3 DNA: TGTGCCAGCAGCGCCGGGGGTCTCGGATCCTACGAGCAGTACTTC. Protein sequence: CASSAGGLGSYEQYF.

This clone occurred once. The CDR3: CASSQYSGTYEQYF. In nucleotides, the CDR3 is TGCGCCAGCAGCCAATATAGCGGCACCTACGAGCAGTACTTC. The V and J genes are TRBV4-1 and TRBJ2-7, with D perhaps matching TRBD2 (6 bases). This CDR3 has 14 residues. Germline CDR1 is MGHRA and CDR2 is YSYEKL. Trimming shortened V by 2 bases and J by 2 bases, and 10 bases separated the two germline ends.

The chain is built from TRBV10-3 and TRBJ1-5; a weak D match, TRBD1 (6 bases). The CDR3 has 16 residues. Trimming took off 3 bases at V and 3 bases at J, with 15 bases between the two ends. Germline V gives CDR1 ENHRY, CDR2 SYGVKD. The CDR3 DNA follows: TGTGCCATCAGTGACGTCAAGGGGGAGTACAATCAGCCCCAGCATTTT. Its protein is CAISDVKGEYNQPQHF.

The CDR3 sequence: CASSQEGLAGTSEQYF. Written as DNA, the CDR3 is TGTGCCAGCAGCCAAGAAGGGCTAGCGGGGACTTCCGAGCAGTACTTC. The J gene is TRBJ2-7, the V gene TRBV4-2; 9 bases line up with TRBD2. Unmatched junction bases numbered 9, after V lost 0 bases and J lost 6 bases. This CDR3 has 16 amino acids. Looked up from germline, CDR1 is LGHNA and CDR2 is YNFKEQ.

With regard to this clone: The identical CDR3 is also encoded by other nucleotide sequences in the sample. The chain carries TRBV19 and TRBJ2-3; 8 bases agree with TRBD2. This CDR3 has 15 amino acids. The germline V gene has CDR1 LNHDA and CDR2 SQIVND (reference sequence). V lost 1 base to trimming and J lost 2 bases; unmatched junction nucleotides: 2. CDR3 in DNA: TGTGCCAGTAGTATAGCGGGGGGGTTCACAGATACGCAGTATTTT. Protein sequence: CASSIAGGFTDTQYF.

This clone was seen only a few times. The rearrangement links TRBV9 to TRBJ1-5; no firm D call. Trimming removed 4 bases from V and 8 bases from J, with 16 bases in between. This CDR3 region has 14 residues. Germline V lookup: CDR1 SGDLS, CDR2 YYNGEE. In DNA form, the CDR3 reads TGTGCCAGCAGCAACGACGGTTCAATCGAGCCCCAGCATTTT. It translates to CASSNDGSIEPQHF.

This sequence joins TRBV4-1 and TRBJ1-3; TRBD1 matches at 8 bases. The trim removed 3 bases at V and 4 bases at J, leaving 2 bases unmatched. CDR3 length: 14 amino acids. Germline V gene sequence: CDR1 MGHRA, CDR2 YSYEKL. This CDR3 reads CASSQGQDGNTIYF. DNA for the CDR3: TGCGCCAGCAGCCAGGGACAGGACGGAAACACCATATATTTT.

This chain joins TRBV9 and TRBJ2-7, with D unresolved. The germline V gene encodes CDR1 SGDLS and CDR2 YYNGEE. V was trimmed by 4 bases and J by 0 bases, leaving 11 bases between them. The length of the CDR3 is 14 residues. CDR3 nucleotides: TGTGCCAGCAGCAGGGAACTCTTCTCCTACGAGCAGTACTTC. Translating it yields CASSRELFSYEQYF.

The genes are TRBV4-3 and TRBJ1-6, with D possibly matching TRBD1 (6 bases). Germline V CDR1 and CDR2: LGHNA, YSLEER. The CDR3 is made up of 16 amino acids. Trimming removed 3 bases at V and 2 bases at J, with 11 bases between. The CDR3: CASSQGGGPYNSPLHF. The CDR3 DNA reads as TGCGCCAGCAGCCAGGGCGGGGGGCCCTATAATTCACCCCTCCACTTT.

The V and J genes are TRBV6-1 and TRBJ2-5; 7 bases are shared with TRBD1. The CDR3 runs to 15 residues. In germline, CDR1 is MNHNS, CDR2 SASEGT. J lost 2 bases, V lost 8 bases, and 11 bases had no gene match. CDR3 residues: CASLTGAGDQETQYF. The CDR3 DNA follows: TGTGCCAGCCTCACAGGGGCGGGCGATCAAGAGACCCAGTACTTC.

J is TRBJ2-5 and V is TRBV9; TRBD2 matches at 9 bases. J lost 2 bases, V lost 3 bases, and 2 bases had no gene match. The CDR3 extends over 14 amino acids. Germline V gives CDR1 SGDLS, CDR2 YYNGEE. The CDR3: CASSASGVQETQYF. The CDR3 DNA reads TGTGCCAGCAGCGCTAGCGGGGTTCAAGAGACCCAGTACTTC.

The chain joins TRBV4-1 to TRBJ2-1, with D tentatively TRBD1 or TRBD2 (5 bases each). The CDR3 has 15 residues. Deletions cut 4 bases from V and 4 bases from J, with 14 bases between. Looked up from germline, CDR1 is MGHRA and CDR2 is YSYEKL. The CDR3 coding sequence is TGCGCCAGCAGCCCAAGAGGGGAATTGTACAATGAGCAGTTCTTC. Protein sequence: CASSPRGELYNEQFF.

The chain joins TRBV28 to TRBJ1-4, with TRBD1 matching 10 bases. The germline V gene encodes CDR1 MDHEN and CDR2 SYDVKM. The CDR3 loop spans 14 amino acids. Germline trimming cut 6 bases from V and 7 bases from J; bases unmatched to any gene: 5. The CDR3 here is CASRPGQGREKLFF. The CDR3 coding sequence is TGTGCCAGCAGGCCGGGACAGGGGCGTGAAAAACTGTTTTTT.

The chain links TRBV7-6 to TRBJ2-7, with 7 bases fitting TRBD1. This CDR3 is 13 amino acids long. V was pared by 5 bases and J by 6 bases, with 7 bases of the junction left unmatched. Germline CDR1 is SGHVS and CDR2 is FNYEAQ. The CDR3 nucleotides read TGTGCCAGCAGCCCGGGGACAGTTCGCGAGCAGTACTTC. Protein product: CASSPGTVREQYF.

CDR3 sequence (DNA): TGTGCCACCAGCAGAGGGGGCAGATACTATGGCTACACCTTC. Its protein is CATSRGGRYYGYTF. The chain recombines TRBV15 with TRBJ1-2; possible D gene TRBD1, 5 bases. The germline CDR1 and CDR2 sequences are LNHNV and YYDKDF (reference sequence). This CDR3 is built from 14 residues. V gave up 1 base and J gave up 3 bases, with 9 bases separating them.

This chain joins TRBV19 and TRBJ1-4, with D perhaps matching TRBD1 (6 bases). With 6 bases removed from V and 4 bases from J, the gap between germline ends came to 15 bases. This CDR3 has 15 amino acids. Germline V CDR1 and CDR2: LNHDA, SQIVND (reference sequence). CDR3: CASSPEDSYNEKLFF. CDR3 coding DNA: TGTGCCAGTAGCCCAGAGGACAGTTATAATGAAAAACTGTTTTTT.

Written as DNA, the CDR3 is TGTGCCAGCAGTTACTCGGGCGGGGGGAACGAGCAGTACTTC. It specifies CASSYSGGGNEQYF. J is TRBJ2-7 and V is TRBV6-5; 8 bases line up with TRBD2. V lost 0 bases, J lost 5 bases, and 3 bases stayed unmatched. Germline-derived CDR1 and CDR2 are MNHEY and SVGAGI. This CDR3 has 14 residues.